The 3 T cell receptor beta chains in this list originate from one sample, sequenced in a study of blood T cell repertoires in COVID-19. The assay was immunoSEQ multiplex PCR, and TCRdb's table has in-frame clones only and misses some. The table has under 400,000 clones, roughly 87% seen once. Sample: peripheral blood. Source of these receptors: a woman aged 55-70 years with COVID-19, enrolled during active disease.

The V and J genes are TRBV7-3 and TRBJ2-3; weak D call: TRBD2 (7 bases). The V end lost 6 bases, the J end lost 4 bases, and 23 bases lay between the germline ends. The CDR3 sequence is 17 residues long. Germline V gene data show CDR1 as SGHTA and CDR2 as FQGTGA. CDR3 sequence: CASSRGGGGPVADTQYF. The CDR3 DNA sequence: TGTGCCAGCAGTAGGGGTGGCGGGGGCCCGGTCGCAGATACGCAGTATTTT. Full variable domain (rest looked up from reference TRBV7-3 and TRBJ2-3): GAGVSQTPSNKVTEKGKYVELRCDPISGHTALYWYRQSLGQGPEFLIYFQGTGAADDSGLPNDRFFAVRPEGSVSTLKIQRTERGDSAVYLCASSRGGGGPVADTQYFGPGTRLTVL.

The chain combines TRBV14 with TRBJ2-3; D may be TRBD2 (5 bases). V was clipped by 1 base and J by 6 bases, with 17 bases between them. Germline lookup yields CDR1 SGHDN and CDR2 FVKESK. The CDR3 sequence is 16 residues long. This CDR3 is CASSQVKGSRGDTQYF. CDR3 DNA: TGTGCCAGCAGCCAAGTCAAGGGCTCTCGAGGGGATACGCAGTATTTT.

The chain couples TRBV4-2 to TRBJ2-2; TRBD2 aligns across 10 bases. The CDR3 consists of 20 residues. After removal of 0 bases from V and 0 bases from J, the junction contained 10 bases not matched to a gene. Germline assignment: CDR1 LGHNA and CDR2 YNFKEQ. In nucleotides, the CDR3 is TGTGCCAGCAGCCAAGATGAAGCGGGGGGGTTGACGGCGAACACCGGGGAGCTGTTTTTT. As protein: CASSQDEAGGLTANTGELFF.